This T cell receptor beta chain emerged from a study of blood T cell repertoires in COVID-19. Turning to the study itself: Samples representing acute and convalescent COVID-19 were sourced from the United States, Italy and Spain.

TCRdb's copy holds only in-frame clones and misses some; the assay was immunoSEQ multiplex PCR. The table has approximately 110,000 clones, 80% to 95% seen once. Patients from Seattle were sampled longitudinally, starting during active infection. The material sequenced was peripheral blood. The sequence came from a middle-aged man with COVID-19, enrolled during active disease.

The CDR3 DNA sequence: TGCGCCAGCAGCTTCTTAGCGGGAGCAACAGATACGCAGTATTTT. Translating gives CASSFLAGATDTQYF. The chain is built from TRBV5-1 and TRBJ2-3, with 9 nucleotides matching TRBD2. Germline CDR1 and CDR2: SGHRS and YFSETQ. V lost 2 bases, J lost 3 bases, and 4 bases stayed unmatched. The CDR3 runs to 15 residues.